These 24 T cell receptor beta chains came from one sample sequenced in a study of blood T cells in healthy people across ages. The use of a sample-barcoded 5' primer and a J-beta primer mix characterized a second PCR of roughly 7 to 11 cycles. TCRdb redid the calling of the 5' RACE reads with MiXCR, one entry per CDR3 protein. The data hold 450,000 to 700,000 distinct CDR3 sequences, with 27% observed a single time. The sequencing sample was made of blood. These receptors all come from an older woman in good health.

As regards this clonotype: Mismatch with germline at one junction end may stem from a read error. V is TRBV7-9 and J is TRBJ1-1; no clear D gene. Germline CDR1 and CDR2: SEHNR and FQNEAQ (reference sequence). There are 15 residues in the CDR3. CDR3 in amino acids: CASSSKKLENTEVFF. CDR3 nucleotide sequence: TGTGCCAGCAGCTCAAAAAAACTAGAGAACACTGAAGTTTTCTTT.

The chain uses TRBV25-1 and TRBJ1-2; TRBD1 might be the D (5 bases). Trimming removed 8 bases at V and 4 bases at J, with 20 bases between. CDR3 length: 15 residues. The germline V gene has CDR1 MGHDK and CDR2 SYGVNS. The CDR3 sequence is CASFKEQGESYGYTF. The CDR3 region has the DNA TGTGCCAGCTTTAAAGAGCAGGGCGAATCCTATGGCTACACCTTC.

This clonotype was counted only a few times. The V gene is TRBV29-1, the J gene TRBJ2-5; 10 bases map to TRBD1. With V trimmed by 2 bases and J by 5 bases, 8 bases remained unmatched. Germline CDR1 and CDR2: SQVTM and ANQGSEA. CDR3 size: 15 residues. DNA of the CDR3: TGCAGCGTTGAAAATCGACAGGGGGCCAGGGAGACCCAGTACTTC. Protein: CSVENRQGARETQYF.

There are a few counts of this clonotype. The gene calls are TRBV7-9 and TRBJ1-3; D ambiguous. The CDR3 runs 16 residues. Trimming pared 3 bases from V and 2 bases from J, leaving 14 bases between. Germline CDR1 and CDR2: SEHNR and FQNEAQ (reference sequence). This CDR3 reads CASSLNLGSTGNTIYF. In nucleotides, the CDR3 is TGTGCCAGCAGCTTGAACCTTGGTTCTACTGGAAACACCATATATTTT. Looking up the rest from reference TRBV7-9 and TRBJ1-3 gives the full variable domain: DTGVSQNPRHKITKRGQNVTFRCDPISEHNRLYWYRQTLGQGPEFLTYFQNEAQLEKSRLLSDRFSAERPKGSFSTLEIQRTEQGDSAMYLCASSLNLGSTGNTIYFGEGSWLTVV.

The V and J genes are TRBV29-1 and TRBJ2-3; tentatively, D is TRBD1 or TRBD2 (6 bases each). Per the germline V gene, CDR1 is SQVTM and CDR2 is ANQGSEA. This CDR3 comprises 13 residues. V lost 7 bases and J 4 bases, leaving 15 bases between the germline ends. CDR3 in amino acids: CSARRGASDTQYF. The CDR3, as DNA: TGCAGCGCTCGGAGGGGGGCGTCAGATACGCAGTATTTT.

This clonotype was counted only a few times. V usage is TRBV6-5 and J usage is TRBJ1-4; perhaps TRBD1 as D (6 bases). Per germline, CDR1 MNHEY and CDR2 SVGAGI. The V and J ends lost 5 bases and 5 bases respectively, with 12 bases between them. The CDR3 is made up of 14 amino acids. The CDR3 reads CASSDTGKNEKLFF. CDR3 nucleotides: TGTGCCAGCAGTGACACAGGGAAGAATGAAAAACTGTTTTTT.

In its sample, this clonotype was seen a few times. The chain carries TRBV15 and TRBJ1-1; D gene ambiguous. V dropped 1 base and J dropped 1 base, with 10 bases sitting between them. This CDR3 spans 15 amino acids. Germline V gives CDR1 LNHNV, CDR2 YYDKDF (reference sequence). In DNA, the CDR3 is TGTGCCACCAGCAGAGTAGCCCAGAGGAACACTGAAGCTTTCTTT. Residues: CATSRVAQRNTEAFF.

A few counts support this clonotype. The rearrangement uses TRBV20-1 and TRBJ2-5; D gene ambiguous. Germline-derived CDR1 and CDR2 are DFQATT and SNEGSKA (reference sequence). V lost 3 bases and J 1 base, leaving 9 bases between the germline ends. The CDR3 loop spans 13 amino acids. The CDR3 region has the DNA TGCAGTGCTAGGAAGTCGGCCCAAGAGACCCAGTACTTC. This encodes CSARKSAQETQYF.

J is TRBJ2-1 and V is TRBV4-3; the match to TRBD2 covers 7 bases. The V gene end was trimmed by 2 bases and the J gene end by 4 bases; junction bases not matched to a gene: 8. There are 16 residues in the CDR3. Germline loops: CDR1 LGHNA, CDR2 YSLEER. CDR3 DNA: TGCGCCAGCAGCCAACGTAGCGGGCAACCTTACAATGAGCAGTTCTTC. Its translation is CASSQRSGQPYNEQFF.

This clonotype turned up a few times. The V and J genes are TRBV6-1 and TRBJ1-6; D perhaps matches TRBD1 (6 bases). The germline V and J ends were trimmed by 6 bases and 0 bases, with 18 bases remaining between them. Germline V gene sequence: CDR1 MNHNS, CDR2 SASEGT. The CDR3 contains 18 residues. The CDR3: CASRAEQQGPSYNSPLHF. As DNA, the CDR3 is TGTGCCAGCAGAGCAGAGCAACAGGGCCCCTCCTATAATTCACCCCTCCACTTT.

The CDR3: CASSSGTSGPSSYEQYF. CDR3 in DNA: TGTGCCAGCAGTTCCGGGACTAGCGGGCCCAGCTCCTACGAGCAGTACTTC. The chain employs TRBV6-2 or TRBV6-3 and TRBJ2-7, with TRBD2 identical over 12 bases. With 4 bases clipped from V and 0 bases from J, the junction kept 7 bases outside the gene matches. Germline V gives CDR1 MNHEY, CDR2 SVGEGT. This CDR3 is 17 amino acids long.

This clonotype was observed a handful of times. CDR3 protein: CASSPNTPRHSGNTIYF. The CDR3 nucleotides are TGTGCCAGCTCACCTAACACGCCCCGTCACTCTGGAAACACCATATATTTT. The chain couples TRBV18 to TRBJ1-3; D not resolved. The CDR3 loop spans 17 amino acids. Germline CDR1 KGHSH, CDR2 LQKENI. V lost 3 bases to trimming and J lost 0 bases, with 15 bases between them.

The chain carries TRBV2 and TRBJ2-5, with TRBD1 identical over 8 bases. The CDR3 spans 13 residues. V gave up 4 bases and J gave up 7 bases; unmatched junction bases: 5. Germline V gene lookup returns CDR1 SNHLY and CDR2 FYNNEI. The CDR3 bases are TGTGCCAGCAGTGGTGTAGGGACAGGGACCCAGTACTTC. Translation: CASSGVGTGTQYF.

Comments on this clonotype: The junction does not match germline at one end; this may be a read error. The chain combines TRBV4-3 with TRBJ2-7; D possibly uses TRBD1 or TRBD2 (5 bases each). The CDR3 consists of 15 residues. Germline CDR1 and CDR2: LGHNA and YSLEER. The CDR3 sequence is CVSSQDTGGPYEQYF. DNA of the CDR3: TGCGTCAGCAGCCAAGATACAGGAGGCCCCTACGAGCAGTACTTC.

For the CDR3, the DNA is TGCAGTGCTAGAGCTACGGGGGGAGAGGGGATAGCCAAAAACATTCAGTACTTC. It is translated as CSARATGGEGIAKNIQYF. This sequence joins TRBV20-1 and TRBJ2-4; TRBD2 matches 7 bases. Germline V gene data show CDR1 as DFQATT and CDR2 as SNEGSKA (reference sequence). CDR3 size: 18 residues. V was clipped by 1 base and J by 0 bases; unmatched bases: 12.

This clonotype has just a few counts. The CDR3 reads CASTRDNGEQETQYF. The CDR3 bases are TGTGCCAGCACAAGGGACAACGGCGAGCAAGAGACCCAGTACTTC. V gene TRBV3-1 combines with J gene TRBJ2-5; TRBD1 might be the D (6 bases). V was shortened by 7 bases and J by 2 bases, with 17 bases between the two germline ends. The germline gives CDR1 LGHDT, CDR2 YNNKEL (reference sequence). The CDR3 length is 15 residues.

With respect to this clonotype: Germline and junction disagree at one end, which may indicate a read error. The J gene is TRBJ1-1, the V gene TRBV7-7; D not resolved. This CDR3 comprises 13 residues. Germline V gene data show CDR1 as SSHAT and CDR2 as FNYEAQ (reference sequence). The CDR3 loop reads CASSLTDQTEAFF. In DNA form, the CDR3 reads TGTGCTAGCAGCTTAACAGACCAAACTGAAGCTTTCTTT.

V and J are TRBV29-1 and TRBJ1-4; D not resolved. The CDR3 is 10 residues long. The V gene's germline CDR1 is SQVTM and CDR2 ANQGSEA. V lost 0 bases, J lost 7 bases, and 0 bases lay in between. The DNA for the CDR3 is TGCAGCGTTGAAGATGAAAAACTGTTTTTT. Its protein product is CSVEDEKLFF.

This clonotype was seen just once. The J gene is TRBJ2-3, the V gene TRBV27; 8 bases agree with TRBD1. Looked up from germline, CDR1 is MNHEY and CDR2 is SMNVEV (reference sequence). Trimming removed 6 bases from V and 4 bases from J; junction bases left unmatched: 3. CDR3 size: 13 residues. CDR3 loop: CASRYRGSDTQYF. DNA for the CDR3: TGTGCCAGCAGATACAGGGGGTCAGATACGCAGTATTTT.

Turning to this clonotype: The junction departs from germline at one end; a sequencing error may be responsible. This chain joins TRBV20-1 and TRBJ1-5; TRBD1 aligns across 10 bases. The germline CDR1 and CDR2 sequences are DFQATT and SNEGSKA (reference sequence). CDR3 length: 14 residues. The CDR3 DNA reads as TGCAGTGCTAGGCTGGACAGGGGGGATCAGCCCCGGCATTTT. It encodes CSARLDRGDQPRHF.

This CDR3 reads CASSQMIAGTQETQYF. Here the CDR3 DNA reads TGCGCCAGCAGCCAAATGATAGCGGGGACTCAAGAGACCCAGTACTTC. The chain carries TRBV4-3 and TRBJ2-5; 8 bases are shared with TRBD2. With 2 bases clipped from V and 2 bases from J, the junction kept 7 bases outside the gene matches. This CDR3 region has 16 residues. Germline CDR1 reads LGHNA; CDR2 reads YSLEER.

This clonotype was counted between two and nine times. The V gene is TRBV12-3 or TRBV12-4, the J gene TRBJ2-7; TRBD2 matches at 7 bases. V lost 3 bases, J lost 2 bases, and 7 bases stayed unmatched. The CDR3 spans 15 residues. CDR3 sequence reads: CASSFFPSGTYEQYF. The DNA of the CDR3 is TGTGCCAGCAGTTTCTTTCCTAGCGGAACCTACGAGCAGTACTTC.

The chain recombines TRBV20-1 with TRBJ2-1; 7 bases agree with TRBD2. Germline V gives CDR1 DFQATT, CDR2 SNEGSKA (reference sequence). The CDR3 is 16 amino acids. V shed 0 bases, J shed 8 bases, and the junction held 13 bases outside the gene matches. The CDR3: CSARDPAGPTPYEQFF. The CDR3 DNA is TGCAGTGCTAGAGATCCAGCGGGACCCACCCCCTATGAGCAGTTCTTC.

A few counts support this clonotype. The germline gene is not matched at one end of the junction; a read error may be the cause. The DNA for the CDR3 is TGTGCCGGCAGCGTAGCCGGGGCGGACTATGGCTACACCTTC. Its translation: CAGSVAGADYGYTF. The genes are TRBV9 and TRBJ1-2; a weak D match, TRBD1 (5 bases). The CDR3 is 14 amino acids. Germline values: CDR1 SGDLS, CDR2 YYNGEE.